This T cell receptor (beta chain) came from a study of chemoradiotherapy in HPV16-positive cancers. Background on the study: Candidate HPV-specific clones and shared TCR motifs came from a couple of HPV16-positive patients. Study-wide findings and caveats: Functional assays defining HPV-specific T cells used only a couple of HPV16-positive patients. Candidate HPV-specific clones and E7-related TCR motifs grew in tumor during treatment.

This CDR3 contains 18 residues. Germline CDR1 and CDR2: SGHRS and YFSETQ. V was pared by 3 bases and J by 2 bases, with 10 bases of the junction left unmatched. Assay used: immunoSEQ multiplex PCR; TCRdb lists only in-frame clones, some missing. The table lists more than 15,000 clones, 79% of them singletons. In regard to this clone: Its antigen is unknown.

This TCR came from a human donor with HPV-associated anogenital cancer. The sample was collected from a patient who underwent chemoradiotherapy. The rearrangement uses TRBV5-1 and TRBJ2-1, with 11 bases matching TRBD2. CDR3 region: CASSSASLAGGTYNEQFF. Written as DNA, the CDR3 is TGCGCCAGCAGCTCGGCATCCCTAGCGGGGGGAACCTACAATGAGCAGTTCTTC. The variable domain in full, with the rest retrieved from reference TRBV5-1 and TRBJ2-1, is KAGVTQTPRYLIKTRGQQVTLSCSPISGHRSVSWYQQTPGQGLQFLFEYFSETQRNKGNFPGRFSGRQFSNSRSEMNVSTLELGDSALYLCASSSASLAGGTYNEQFFGPGTRLTVL.